This TCR beta chain was found in a study of blood T cell repertoires in COVID-19. Study details: The origin of the acute and convalescent COVID-19 samples was the United States, Italy and Spain. T cells, B-cell-depleted T cells, or PBMCs provided the cDNA or gDNA that served as material.

The germline V gene has CDR1 MDHEN and CDR2 SYDVKM. V lost 4 bases and J lost 6; bases outside the gene matches: 3. This CDR3 region has 14 residues. Per the authors' pipeline: Reference gene primers were amplified, and this amplification served to estimate nucleated cell counts. Sequencing used immunoSEQ multiplex PCR; TCRdb keeps in-frame clones, though not all of them. The V and J calls and the clone size are those of that table, but D and trimming were determined from the DNA. The sample has some 250,000 clones; around 85% are singletons. The receptor comes from a man in his fifties or sixties with acute or convalescent COVID-19. The material sequenced was peripheral blood. The chain is built from TRBV28 and TRBJ1-6, with 7 bases identical to TRBD1. This CDR3 reads CASSSGGLNSPLHF. The CDR3 DNA follows: TGTGCCAGCAGTTCAGGGGGGCTTAATTCACCCCTCCACTTT.